The present entry profiles one TCR beta chain with its context. Treatment given: over 15 received Ad26.COV2.S at low or high dose, single or two shots; about five received placebo; per-sample allocation not given. At day 63 after the first vaccine or placebo injection, samples were drawn. Sequencing was performed with immunoSEQ multiplex PCR; in TCRdb, only in-frame clones are kept and a portion is missing. Among about 320,000 clones listed, 70% to 90% were seen once. These data originate in a study of Ad26.COV2.S vaccination and SARS-CoV-2 variants. Overall study: The vaccine Ad26.COV2.S was put into the muscle once, or twice with 56 days between.

CDR3 length equals 11 residues. V lost 8 bases to trimming and J lost 4 bases, with 6 bases between them. The material sequenced was peripheral blood, taken in a trial of Ad26.COV2.S vaccine versus placebo. The chain carries TRBV12-3 or TRBV12-4 and TRBJ1-3; D unclear. This sequence was found in a person aged 18-60 years who received the Ad26.COV2.S COVID-19 vaccine or a placebo. The CDR3 protein is CASSVGNTIYF. The DNA of the CDR3 is TGTGCCAGCTCTGTCGGAAACACCATATATTTT.